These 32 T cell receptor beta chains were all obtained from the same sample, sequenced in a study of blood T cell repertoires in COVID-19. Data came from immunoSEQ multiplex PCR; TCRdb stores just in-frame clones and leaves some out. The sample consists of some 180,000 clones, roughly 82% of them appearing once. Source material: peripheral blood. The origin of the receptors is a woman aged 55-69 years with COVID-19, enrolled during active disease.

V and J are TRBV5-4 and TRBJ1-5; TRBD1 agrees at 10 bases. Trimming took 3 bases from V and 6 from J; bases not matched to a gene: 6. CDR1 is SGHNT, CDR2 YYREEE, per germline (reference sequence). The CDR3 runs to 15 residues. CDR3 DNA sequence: TGTGCCAGCAGCTATGACAGGGGGCTCGGTCAGCCCCAGCATTTT. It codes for CASSYDRGLGQPQHF.

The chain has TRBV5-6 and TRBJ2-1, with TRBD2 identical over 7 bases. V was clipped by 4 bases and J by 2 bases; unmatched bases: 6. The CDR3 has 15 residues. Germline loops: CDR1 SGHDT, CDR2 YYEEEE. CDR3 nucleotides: TGTGCCAGCAGCCCCGGACTAGTAACCTACAATGAGCAGTTCTTC. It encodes CASSPGLVTYNEQFF.

The CDR3 sequence is CASRAGGPKETQYF. Here the CDR3 DNA reads TGTGCCAGCAGAGCGGGAGGCCCCAAGGAGACCCAGTACTTC. The genes are TRBV28 and TRBJ2-5; 9 nucleotides line up with TRBD2. CDR3 length: 14 residues. Unmatched junction bases numbered 7, after V lost 6 bases and J lost 5 bases. Germline CDR1 MDHEN, CDR2 SYDVKM. Filled out from reference TRBV28 and TRBJ2-5, the complete variable domain reads DVKVTQSSRYLVKRTGEKVFLECVQDMDHENMFWYRQDPGLGLRLIYFSYDVKMKEKGDIPEGYSVSREKKERFSLILESASTNQTSMYLCASRAGGPKETQYFGPGTRLLVL.

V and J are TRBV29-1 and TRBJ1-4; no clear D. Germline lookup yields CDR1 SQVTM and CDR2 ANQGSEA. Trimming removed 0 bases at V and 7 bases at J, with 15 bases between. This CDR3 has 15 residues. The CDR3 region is CSVEEPGPTPEKLFF. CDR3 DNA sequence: TGCAGCGTTGAAGAGCCGGGTCCCACCCCTGAAAAACTGTTTTTT.

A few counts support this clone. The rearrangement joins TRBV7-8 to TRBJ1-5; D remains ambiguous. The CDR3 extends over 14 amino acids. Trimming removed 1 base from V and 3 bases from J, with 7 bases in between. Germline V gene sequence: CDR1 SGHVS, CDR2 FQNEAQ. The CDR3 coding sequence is TGTGCCAGCAGCTTAGAACAGCCCAATCAGCCCCAGCATTTT. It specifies CASSLEQPNQPQHF. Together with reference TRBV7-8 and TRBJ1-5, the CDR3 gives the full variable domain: GAGVSQSPRYKVAKRGQDVALRCDPISGHVSLFWYQQALGQGPEFLTYFQNEAQLDKSGLPSDRFFAERPEGSVSTLKIQRTQQEDSAVYLCASSLEQPNQPQHFGDGTRLSIL.

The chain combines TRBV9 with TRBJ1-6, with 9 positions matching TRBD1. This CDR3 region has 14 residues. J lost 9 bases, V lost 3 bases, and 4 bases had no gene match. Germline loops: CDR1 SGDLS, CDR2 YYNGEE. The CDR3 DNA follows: TGTGCCAGCAGCGCGGACAGGGGCGGTTCACCCCTCCACTTT. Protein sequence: CASSADRGGSPLHF. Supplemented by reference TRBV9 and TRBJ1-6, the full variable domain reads DSGVTQTPKHLITATGQRVTLRCSPRSGDLSVYWYQQSLDQGLQFLIQYYNGEERAKGNILERFSAQQFPDLHSELNLSSLELGDSALYFCASSADRGGSPLHFGNGTRLTVT.

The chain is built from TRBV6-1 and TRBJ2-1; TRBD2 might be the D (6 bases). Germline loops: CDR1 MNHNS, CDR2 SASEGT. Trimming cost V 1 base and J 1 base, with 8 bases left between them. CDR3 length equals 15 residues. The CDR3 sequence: CASSEEGLSYNEQFF. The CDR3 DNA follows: TGTGCCAGCAGTGAAGAGGGACTTTCCTACAATGAGCAGTTCTTC.

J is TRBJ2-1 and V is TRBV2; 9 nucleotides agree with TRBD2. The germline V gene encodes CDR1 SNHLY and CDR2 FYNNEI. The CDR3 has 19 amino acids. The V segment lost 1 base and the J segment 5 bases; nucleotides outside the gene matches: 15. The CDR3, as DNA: TGTGCCAGCAGTGAAGGATTCGCGGCGGGAGGGCCAGGCCACAATGAGCAGTTCTTC. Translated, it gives CASSEGFAAGGPGHNEQFF.

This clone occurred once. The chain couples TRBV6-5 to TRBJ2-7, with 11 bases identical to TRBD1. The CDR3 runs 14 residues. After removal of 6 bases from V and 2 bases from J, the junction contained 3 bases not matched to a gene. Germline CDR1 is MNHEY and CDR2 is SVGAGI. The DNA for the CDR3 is TGTGCCAGCAGGGGGACAGGGGGGGCCTACGAGCAGTACTTC. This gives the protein CASRGTGGAYEQYF.

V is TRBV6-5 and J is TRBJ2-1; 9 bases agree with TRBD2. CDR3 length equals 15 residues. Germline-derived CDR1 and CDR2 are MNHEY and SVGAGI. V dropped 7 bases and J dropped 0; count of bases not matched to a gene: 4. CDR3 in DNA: TGTGCCAGCAACAGCGGGGGGTCCTCCTACAATGAGCAGTTCTTC. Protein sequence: CASNSGGSSYNEQFF.

For the CDR3, the DNA is TGTGCCAGCAGTGAAGCAGGCGGGGTCGGGTTTGGCTACACCTTC. It codes for CASSEAGGVGFGYTF. This chain uses TRBV6-1 with TRBJ1-2; D remains ambiguous. The CDR3 contains 15 residues. The germline V and J ends were trimmed by 0 bases and 7 bases, with 15 bases remaining between them. Germline assignment: CDR1 MNHNS and CDR2 SASEGT.

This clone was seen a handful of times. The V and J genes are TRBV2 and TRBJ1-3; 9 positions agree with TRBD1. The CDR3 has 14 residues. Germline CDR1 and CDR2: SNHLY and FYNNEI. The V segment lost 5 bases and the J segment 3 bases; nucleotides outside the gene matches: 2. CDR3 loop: CASSTGGSGNTIYF. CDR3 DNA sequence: TGTGCCAGCAGTACAGGGGGCAGTGGAAACACCATATATTTT.

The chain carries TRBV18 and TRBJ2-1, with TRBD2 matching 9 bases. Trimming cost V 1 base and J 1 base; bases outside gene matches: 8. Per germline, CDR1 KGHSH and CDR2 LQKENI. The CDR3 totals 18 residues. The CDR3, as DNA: TGTGCCAGCTCACCACGTGACGCTAGCGGGAATTCCTACAATGAGCAGTTCTTC. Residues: CASSPRDASGNSYNEQFF.

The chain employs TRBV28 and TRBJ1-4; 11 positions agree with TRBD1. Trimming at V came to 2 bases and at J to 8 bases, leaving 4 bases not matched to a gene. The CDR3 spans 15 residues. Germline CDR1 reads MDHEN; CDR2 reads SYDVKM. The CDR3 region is CASSLAGQGGEKLFF. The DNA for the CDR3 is TGTGCCAGCAGTTTAGCGGGACAGGGGGGAGAAAAACTGTTTTTT.

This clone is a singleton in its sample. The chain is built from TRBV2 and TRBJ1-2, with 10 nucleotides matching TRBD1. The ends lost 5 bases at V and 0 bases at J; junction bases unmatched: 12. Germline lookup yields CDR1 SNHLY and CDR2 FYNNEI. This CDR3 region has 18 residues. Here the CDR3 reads CASSRRGTGDRTNYGYTF. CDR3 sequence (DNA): TGTGCCAGCAGTCGTCGTGGGACAGGGGATCGGACTAACTATGGCTACACCTTC.

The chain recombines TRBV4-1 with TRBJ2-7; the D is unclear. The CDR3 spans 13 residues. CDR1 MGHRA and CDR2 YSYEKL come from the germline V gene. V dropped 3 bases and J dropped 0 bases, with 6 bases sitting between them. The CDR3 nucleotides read TGCGCCAGCAGCCAGGGCCTCTCCTACGAGCAGTACTTC. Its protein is CASSQGLSYEQYF.

CDR3 DNA sequence: TGTGCCAGCAGCTTACAGGGGGCGCCCGGGGAGCTGTTTTTT. This sequence encodes CASSLQGAPGELFF. The V and J genes are TRBV7-3 and TRBJ2-2; TRBD1 matches at 8 bases. The germline V gene has CDR1 SGHTA and CDR2 FQGTGA. The CDR3 extends over 14 amino acids. The V and J ends lost 2 bases and 6 bases, in that order; junction bases with no gene match: 2.

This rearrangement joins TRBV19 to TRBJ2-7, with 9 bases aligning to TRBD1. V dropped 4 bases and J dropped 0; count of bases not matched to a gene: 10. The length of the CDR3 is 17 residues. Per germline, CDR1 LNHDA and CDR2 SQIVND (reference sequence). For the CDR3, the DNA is TGTGCCAGTAGTAGGGGAACAGGGGGCCACCTCTCCTACGAGCAGTACTTC. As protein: CASSRGTGGHLSYEQYF.

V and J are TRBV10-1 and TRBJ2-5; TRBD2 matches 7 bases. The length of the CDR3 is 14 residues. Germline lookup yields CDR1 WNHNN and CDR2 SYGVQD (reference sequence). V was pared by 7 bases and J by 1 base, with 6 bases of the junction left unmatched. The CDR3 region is CASTKSSGQETQYF. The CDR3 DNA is TGCGCCAGCACCAAATCTAGCGGCCAAGAGACCCAGTACTTC.

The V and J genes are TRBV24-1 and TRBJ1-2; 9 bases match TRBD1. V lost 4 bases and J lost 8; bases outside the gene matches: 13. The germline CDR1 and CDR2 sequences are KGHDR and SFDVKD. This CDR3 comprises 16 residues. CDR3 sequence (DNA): TGTGCCACCAGTGAGTCCGGGACAGGGACTTATATCGGCTACACCTTC. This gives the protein CATSESGTGTYIGYTF.

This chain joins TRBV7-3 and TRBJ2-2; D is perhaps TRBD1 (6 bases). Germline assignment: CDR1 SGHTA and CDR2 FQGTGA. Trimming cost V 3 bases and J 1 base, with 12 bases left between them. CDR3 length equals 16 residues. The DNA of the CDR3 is TGTGCCAGCAGCTTCCTTGGACAGCTGAACACCGGGGAGCTGTTTTTT. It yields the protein CASSFLGQLNTGELFF.

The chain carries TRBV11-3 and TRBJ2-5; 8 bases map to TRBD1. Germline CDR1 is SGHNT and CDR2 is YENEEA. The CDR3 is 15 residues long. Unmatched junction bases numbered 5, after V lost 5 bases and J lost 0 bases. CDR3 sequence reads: CASSLRTGHQETQYF. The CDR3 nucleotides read TGTGCCAGCAGCCTTCGGACAGGGCACCAAGAGACCCAGTACTTC.

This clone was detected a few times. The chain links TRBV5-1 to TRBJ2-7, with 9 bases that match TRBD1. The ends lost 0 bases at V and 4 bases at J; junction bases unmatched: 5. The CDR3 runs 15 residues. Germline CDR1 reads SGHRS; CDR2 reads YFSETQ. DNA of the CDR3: TGCGCCAGCAGCTTGGCGGGACAGGGACCGTACGAGCAGTACGTC. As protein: CASSLAGQGPYEQYV.

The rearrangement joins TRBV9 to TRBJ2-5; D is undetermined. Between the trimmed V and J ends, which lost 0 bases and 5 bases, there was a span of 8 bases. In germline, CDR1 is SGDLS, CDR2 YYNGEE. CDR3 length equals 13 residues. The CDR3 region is CASSVGSHETQYF. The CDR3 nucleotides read TGTGCCAGCAGCGTAGGTAGCCATGAGACCCAGTACTTC.

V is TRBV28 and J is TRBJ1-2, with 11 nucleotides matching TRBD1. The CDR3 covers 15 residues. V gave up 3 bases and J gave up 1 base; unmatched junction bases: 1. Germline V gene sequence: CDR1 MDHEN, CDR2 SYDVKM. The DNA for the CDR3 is TGTGCCAGCAGTTTGGACAGGGGGCGTAACTATGGCTACACCTTC. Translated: CASSLDRGRNYGYTF.

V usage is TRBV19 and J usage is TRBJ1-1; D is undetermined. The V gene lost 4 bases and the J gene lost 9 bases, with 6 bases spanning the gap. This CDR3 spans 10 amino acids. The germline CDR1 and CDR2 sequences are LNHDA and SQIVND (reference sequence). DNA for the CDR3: TGTGCCAGTAGTAAGGAGCAAGCTTTCTTT. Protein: CASSKEQAFF.

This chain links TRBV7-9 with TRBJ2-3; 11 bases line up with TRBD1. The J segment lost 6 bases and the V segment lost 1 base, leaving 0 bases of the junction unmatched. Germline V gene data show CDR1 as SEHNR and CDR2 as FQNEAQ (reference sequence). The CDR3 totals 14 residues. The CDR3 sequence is CASSLGDRGDTQYF. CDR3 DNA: TGTGCCAGCAGCTTAGGGGACAGGGGGGATACGCAGTATTTT.

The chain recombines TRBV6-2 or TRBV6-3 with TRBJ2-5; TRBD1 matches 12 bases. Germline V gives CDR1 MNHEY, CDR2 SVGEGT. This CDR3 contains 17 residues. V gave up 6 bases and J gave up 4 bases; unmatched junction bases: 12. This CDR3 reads CASSSYHRDRGRETQYF. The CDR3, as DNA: TGTGCCAGCAGCTCATACCACCGGGACAGGGGGCGAGAGACCCAGTACTTC.

The CDR3 DNA reads TGCGCCAGCAGGCAAAGGCAGGACAGCCCCTACAATGAGCAGTTCTTC. Protein: CASRQRQDSPYNEQFF. V is TRBV4-1 and J is TRBJ2-1, with D possibly matching TRBD1 (6 bases). V was cut by 6 bases and J by 2 bases, with 17 bases left in between. This CDR3 comprises 16 residues. CDR1 and CDR2 from the germline V gene are MGHRA and YSYEKL.

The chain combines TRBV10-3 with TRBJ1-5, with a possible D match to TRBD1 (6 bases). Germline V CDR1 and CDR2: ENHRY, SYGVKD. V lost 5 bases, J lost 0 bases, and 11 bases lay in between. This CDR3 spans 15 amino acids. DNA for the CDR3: TGTGCCATCAGTTCGGGACACCATAGCAATCAGCCCCAGCATTTT. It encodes CAISSGHHSNQPQHF.

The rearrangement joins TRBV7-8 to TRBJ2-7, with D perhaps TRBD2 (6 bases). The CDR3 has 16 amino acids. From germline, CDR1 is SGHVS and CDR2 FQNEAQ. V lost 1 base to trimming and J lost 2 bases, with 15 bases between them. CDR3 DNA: TGTGCCAGCAGCTTAGGTTGGCGGGGTGAGGCCTACGAGCAGTACGTC. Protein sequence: CASSLGWRGEAYEQYV.

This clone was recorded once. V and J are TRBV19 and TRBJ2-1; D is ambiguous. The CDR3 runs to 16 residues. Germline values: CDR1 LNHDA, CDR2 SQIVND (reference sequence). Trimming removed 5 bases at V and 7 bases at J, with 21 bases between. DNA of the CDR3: TGTGCCAGTAGTTCGCCGAGTGGGCTCCAACGGAATGAGCAGTTCTTC. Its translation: CASSSPSGLQRNEQFF.